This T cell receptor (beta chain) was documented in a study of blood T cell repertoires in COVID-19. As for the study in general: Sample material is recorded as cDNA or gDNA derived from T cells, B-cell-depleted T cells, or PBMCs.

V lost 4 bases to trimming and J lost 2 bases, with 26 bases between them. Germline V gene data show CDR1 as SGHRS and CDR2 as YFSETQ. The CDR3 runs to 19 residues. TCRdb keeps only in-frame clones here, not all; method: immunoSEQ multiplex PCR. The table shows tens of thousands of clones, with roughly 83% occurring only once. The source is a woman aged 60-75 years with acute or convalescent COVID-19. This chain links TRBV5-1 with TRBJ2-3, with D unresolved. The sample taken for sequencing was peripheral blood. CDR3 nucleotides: TGCGCCAGCAGCCCGACCCCTGGTGGAGCCTCGACCCTCACAGATACGCAGTATTTT. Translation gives CASSPTPGGASTLTDTQYF. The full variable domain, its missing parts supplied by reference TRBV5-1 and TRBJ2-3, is KAGVTQTPRYLIKTRGQQVTLSCSPISGHRSVSWYQQTPGQGLQFLFEYFSETQRNKGNFPGRFSGRQFSNSRSEMNVSTLELGDSALYLCASSPTPGGASTLTDTQYFGPGTRLTVL.